This TCR beta chain is drawn from a study of vaccination and CD4 T cells after COVID-19 (dated by TCRdb to between 2020 and 2023). About the study as a whole: The convalescent cohort included six males and four females, with two Hispanic individuals, seven Caucasians, two Asians and one multiracial person. Each participant got two doses of either the Pfizer-BioNTech BNT162b2 vaccine (n=8) or the Moderna mRNA-1273 vaccine (n=2). Post-COVID blood samples were collected from convalescent patients a median of approximately 93 days after diagnosis, with a range of about 35 to 170 days. Post-vaccine blood samples were collected a median of approximately 68 days after the second vaccine dose, ranging from about 12 to 250 days. Culture stimuli were overlapping spike peptide pools from SARS-CoV-2 and from the common cold coronaviruses HCoV-NL63, HCoV-OC43 and HCoV-229E. Control cultures received a CEFX viral epitope pool as the positive control, an HIV-1 Nef peptide pool as the negative control, or no peptide. In 10 COVID-19 convalescent patients and several infection-naive healthy vaccine recipients, the spike-specific CD4+ TCR repertoire before mRNA vaccination was compared with the repertoire after mRNA vaccination. General conclusions and limits of the study: Only a relatively small number of convalescent patients were included in the study, and early timepoints following natural infection were not analyzed. An increase in the median number of SARS-CoV-2-reactive clonotypes from some 20 after infection to 38 after vaccination was observed, but the change was not found to be significant. In convalescent patients, a median around 86% of post-vaccine SARS-CoV-2-reactive clones were detected only after vaccination, and vaccine-specific priming was suggested by this finding. Of the vaccine-specific clones in convalescent patients, 304 of 307, or nearly all, reacted only to SARS-CoV-2 spike and did not cross-react with common cold coronaviruses.

This clonotype was observed a few times. No cognate antigen has been identified for it. No much larger clonotype is one base removed from it; base qualities were not supplied. What the treatment or condition label conveys for this sample: approximately nine-day PBMC culture with coronavirus spike peptide pools or control peptides (ViraFEST assay). The ViraFEST assay, used in the study, expanded antigen-specific T cells with peptide pools and then identified the expanded clonotypes through TCR sequencing. Negative nucleocapsid antibody tests before and after vaccination confirmed that the healthy vaccine recipients had no prior SARS-CoV-2 infection. PBMCs were cultured at roughly 1.9 million per well in IMDM supplemented with 5% human AB serum and approximately 10 IU/ml IL-2, with approximately 11 ug/ml peptide pools added. On days 3 and 7, half of the culture medium was replaced with fresh IL-2-containing medium. Once the cells had been in culture for approximately 10 days, the EasySep CD4+ T cell isolation kit was used to isolate CD4+ T cells by negative selection. Ficoll-Paque Plus gradient centrifugation was used to isolate PBMCs from whole blood, and the isolated PBMCs were then either used fresh or cryopreserved at -140C. Triplicate wells were generally used for each culture condition.

The germline V gene yields SGHVS for CDR1 and FQNEAQ for CDR2. The cysteine opens and the phenylalanine closes a CDR3 of 13 amino acids. Of all the DNA, just the CDR3 is kept, 39 bases in frame from base 1. Trimming takes 6 bases from V and 12 bases from J, and the germline ends sit 18 bases apart. Preparation of the library involved PCR. TCR sequencing of DNA from cultured CD4+ T cells used the Oncomine TCR Beta short-read assay at the Johns Hopkins FTIC core. Genomic DNA was extracted from the cultured CD4+ T cells with the QIAamp micro DNA kit. Oncomine TCR Beta libraries from cultured CD4+ T cells were pooled using unique dual indexes and sequenced on an Illumina iSeq 100. Regarding the original processing steps: Non-productive sequences were removed, and CDR3s that did not start with C, did not end with F or W, or were shorter than 7 amino acids were discarded. The MANAFEST web application identified antigen-specific clonotypes by comparing peptide-stimulated wells against reference wells and other culture wells. To be called positive, a clone needed an FDR below 0.05, an odds ratio above 5, and a productive frequency above 0.1% in at least two of three replicate wells. Cross-reactive clonotypes were defined as significantly expanded in both SARS-CoV-2 spike wells and at least one common cold coronavirus spike condition. Similarity between CDR3 sequences was evaluated in R version 3.6.1 using Levenshtein distances (stringdist) and unrooted phylogenetic trees (ape). TCRdb redid the processing of the public reads, applying fastp at Q25 and MiXCR, and retained in-frame beta chains. Each entry is one CDR3 protein sequence, shown with its most common DNA and genes. TCRdb's processing, not the authors' own work, is the source of the V and J calls. This sample is represented by 13,000 to 15,000 distinct CDR3 sequences; 21% of them were singletons. Clones ranked in the top ten supply less than 15% of the sample.

This receptor was obtained from a human donor who received a COVID-19 vaccine. This specimen was CD4+ T cells from blood, cultured in vitro, taken before SARS-CoV-2 vaccination. The chain employs TRBV7-8 and TRBJ1-5; 6 matching bases give a weak D call of TRBD1. The sequence in DNA is TGTGCCAGCAGACCACAGGGATCCGGAGACCAGCATTTT. This is translated as CASRPQGSGDQHF.